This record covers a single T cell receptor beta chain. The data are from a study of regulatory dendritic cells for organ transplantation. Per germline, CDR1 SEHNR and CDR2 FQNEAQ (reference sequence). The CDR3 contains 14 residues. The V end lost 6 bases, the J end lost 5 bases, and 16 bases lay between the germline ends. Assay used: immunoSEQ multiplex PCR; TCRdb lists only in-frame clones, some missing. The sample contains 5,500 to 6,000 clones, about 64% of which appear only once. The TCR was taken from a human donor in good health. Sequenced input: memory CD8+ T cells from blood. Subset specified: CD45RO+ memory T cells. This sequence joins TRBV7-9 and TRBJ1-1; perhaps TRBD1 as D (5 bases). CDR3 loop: CASRLDTFGTEAFF. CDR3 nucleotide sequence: TGTGCCAGCAGACTGGACACCTTTGGGACTGAAGCTTTCTTT.